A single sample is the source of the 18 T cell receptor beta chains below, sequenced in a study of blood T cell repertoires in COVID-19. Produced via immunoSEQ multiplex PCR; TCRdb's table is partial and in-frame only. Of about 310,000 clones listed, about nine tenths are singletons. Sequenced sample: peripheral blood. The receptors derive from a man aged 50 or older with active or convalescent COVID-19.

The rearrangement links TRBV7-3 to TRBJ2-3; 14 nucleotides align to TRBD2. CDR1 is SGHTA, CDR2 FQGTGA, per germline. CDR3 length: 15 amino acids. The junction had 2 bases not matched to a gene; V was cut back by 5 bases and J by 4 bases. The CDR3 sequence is CASSQGLAGADTQYF. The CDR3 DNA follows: TGTGCCAGCAGCCAGGGACTAGCGGGGGCAGATACGCAGTATTTT.

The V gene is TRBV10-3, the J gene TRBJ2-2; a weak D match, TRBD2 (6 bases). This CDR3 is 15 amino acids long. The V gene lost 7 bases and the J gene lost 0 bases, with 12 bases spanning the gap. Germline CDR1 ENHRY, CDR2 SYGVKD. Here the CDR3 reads CAITRDLANTGELFF. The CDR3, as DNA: TGTGCCATCACCCGGGACTTAGCGAACACCGGGGAGCTGTTTTTT.

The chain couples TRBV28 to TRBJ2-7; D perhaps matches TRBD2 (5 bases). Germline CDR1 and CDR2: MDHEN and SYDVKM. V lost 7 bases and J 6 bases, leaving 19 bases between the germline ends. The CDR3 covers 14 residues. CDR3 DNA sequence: TGTGCCAGCACCCTGAGGGCCGCCTCGGGCGAGCAGTACTTC. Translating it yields CASTLRAASGEQYF.

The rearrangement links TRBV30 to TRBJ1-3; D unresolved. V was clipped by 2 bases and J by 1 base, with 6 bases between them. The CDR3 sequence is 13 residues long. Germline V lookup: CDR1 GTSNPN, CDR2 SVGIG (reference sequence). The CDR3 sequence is CAWSLGSGNTIYF. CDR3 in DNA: TGTGCCTGGAGTCTCGGGTCTGGAAACACCATATATTTT.

The CDR3 DNA reads TGCGCCAGCAGCTACATCCCAGGACAGGGGAGACCATCACCCCTCCACTTT. Its translation: CASSYIPGQGRPSPLHF. The V gene is TRBV5-1, the J gene TRBJ1-6; 9 bases are a match to TRBD1. The CDR3 sequence is 17 residues long. Per the germline V gene, CDR1 is SGHRS and CDR2 is YFSETQ. Trimming took 3 bases from V and 10 from J; bases not matched to a gene: 14.

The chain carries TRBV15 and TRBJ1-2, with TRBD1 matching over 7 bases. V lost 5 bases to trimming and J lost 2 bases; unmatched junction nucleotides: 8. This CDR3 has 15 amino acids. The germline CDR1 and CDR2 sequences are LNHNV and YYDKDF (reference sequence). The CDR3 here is CATSDAPTGNYGYTF. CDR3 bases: TGTGCCACCAGCGATGCCCCGACAGGGAACTATGGCTACACCTTC.

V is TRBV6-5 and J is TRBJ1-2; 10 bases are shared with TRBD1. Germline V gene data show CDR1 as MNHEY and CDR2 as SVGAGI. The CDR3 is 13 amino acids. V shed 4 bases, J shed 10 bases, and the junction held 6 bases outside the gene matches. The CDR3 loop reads CASSSLDRGDYTF. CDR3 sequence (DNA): TGTGCCAGCAGTTCCCTGGACAGGGGGGACTACACCTTC.

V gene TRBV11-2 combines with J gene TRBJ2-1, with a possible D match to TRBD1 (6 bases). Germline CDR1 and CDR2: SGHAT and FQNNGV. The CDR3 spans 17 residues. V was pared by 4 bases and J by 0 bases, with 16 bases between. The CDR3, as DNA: TGTGCCAGCAGCTCACGAGGGGCGGACAGCTCCTACAATGAGCAGTTCTTC. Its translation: CASSSRGADSSYNEQFF.

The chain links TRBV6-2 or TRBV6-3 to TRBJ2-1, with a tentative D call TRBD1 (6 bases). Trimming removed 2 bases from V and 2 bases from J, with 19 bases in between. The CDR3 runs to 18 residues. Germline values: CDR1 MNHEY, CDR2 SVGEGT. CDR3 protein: CASSYLQDRKLAYNEQFF. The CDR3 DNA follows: TGTGCCAGCAGTTACCTCCAGGACAGAAAACTGGCCTACAATGAGCAGTTCTTC.

As DNA, the CDR3 is TGTGCCAGTAGTCCCGGACAGGGGAAGGGAGAGTTCGGCACAGATACGCAGTATTTT. This translates into CASSPGQGKGEFGTDTQYF. This chain links TRBV19 with TRBJ2-3, with TRBD1 matching 9 bases. CDR1 is LNHDA and CDR2 is SQIVND in the germline V gene (reference sequence). The J segment lost 1 base and the V segment lost 5 bases, leaving 16 bases of the junction unmatched. The CDR3 totals 19 residues. Full variable domain (outside the CDR3, taken from reference TRBV19 and TRBJ2-3): DGGITQSPKYLFRKEGQNVTLSCEQNLNHDAMYWYRQDPGQGLRLIYYSQIVNDFQKGDIAEGYSVSREKKESFPLTVTSAQKNPTAFYLCASSPGQGKGEFGTDTQYFGPGTRLTVL.

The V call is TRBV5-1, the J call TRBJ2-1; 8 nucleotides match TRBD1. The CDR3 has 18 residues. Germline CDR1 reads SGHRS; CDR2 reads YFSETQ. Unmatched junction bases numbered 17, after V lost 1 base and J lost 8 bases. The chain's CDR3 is CASSLPEAGGGGYDEQFF. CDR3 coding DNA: TGCGCCAGCAGCTTGCCCGAGGCAGGGGGCGGTGGGTACGATGAGCAGTTCTTC.

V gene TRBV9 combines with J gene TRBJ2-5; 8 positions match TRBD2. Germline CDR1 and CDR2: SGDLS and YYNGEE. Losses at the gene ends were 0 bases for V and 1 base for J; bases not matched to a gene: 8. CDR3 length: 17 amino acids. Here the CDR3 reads CASSVGGGAGVQETQYF. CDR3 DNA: TGTGCCAGCAGCGTAGGGGGCGGAGCGGGAGTCCAAGAGACCCAGTACTTC.

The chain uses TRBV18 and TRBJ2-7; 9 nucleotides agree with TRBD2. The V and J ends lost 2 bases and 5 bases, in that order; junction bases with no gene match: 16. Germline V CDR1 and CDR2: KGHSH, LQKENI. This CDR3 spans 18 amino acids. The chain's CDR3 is CASSPYMTSGTLSHEQYF. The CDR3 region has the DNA TGTGCCAGCTCACCATATATGACTAGCGGTACCTTGAGCCACGAGCAGTACTTC.

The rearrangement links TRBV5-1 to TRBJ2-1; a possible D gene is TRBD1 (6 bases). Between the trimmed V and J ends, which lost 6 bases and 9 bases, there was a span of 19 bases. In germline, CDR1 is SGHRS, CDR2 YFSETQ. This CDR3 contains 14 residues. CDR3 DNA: TGCGCCAGCACCTTACTCCCAGGGGTTGGTGAGCAGTTCTTC. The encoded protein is CASTLLPGVGEQFF.

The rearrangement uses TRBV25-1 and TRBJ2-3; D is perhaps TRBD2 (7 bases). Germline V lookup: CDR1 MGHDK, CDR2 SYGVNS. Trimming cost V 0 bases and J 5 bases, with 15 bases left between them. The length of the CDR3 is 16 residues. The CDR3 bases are TGTGCCAGCAGTGAATATTTGGGGGGGCGCGGAGATACGCAGTATTTT. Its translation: CASSEYLGGRGDTQYF.

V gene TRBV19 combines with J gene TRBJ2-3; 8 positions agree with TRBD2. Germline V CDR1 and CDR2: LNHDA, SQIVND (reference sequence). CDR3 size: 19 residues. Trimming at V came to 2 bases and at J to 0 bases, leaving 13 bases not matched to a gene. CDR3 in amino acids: CASSIFTSYSGASTDTQYF. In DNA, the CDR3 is TGTGCCAGTAGTATATTCACGTCCTATAGCGGGGCTAGCACAGATACGCAGTATTTT. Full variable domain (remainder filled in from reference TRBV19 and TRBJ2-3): DGGITQSPKYLFRKEGQNVTLSCEQNLNHDAMYWYRQDPGQGLRLIYYSQIVNDFQKGDIAEGYSVSREKKESFPLTVTSAQKNPTAFYLCASSIFTSYSGASTDTQYFGPGTRLTVL.

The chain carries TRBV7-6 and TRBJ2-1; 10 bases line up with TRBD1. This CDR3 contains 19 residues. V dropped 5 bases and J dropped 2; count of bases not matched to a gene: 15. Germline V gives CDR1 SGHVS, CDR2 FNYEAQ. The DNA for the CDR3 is TGTGCCAGCAGCAGAGGGGGGGGTACCGGGACAGGGGCCTACAATGAGCAGTTCTTC. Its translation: CASSRGGGTGTGAYNEQFF. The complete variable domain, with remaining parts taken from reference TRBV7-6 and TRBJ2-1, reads GAGVSQSPRYKVTKRGQDVALRCDPISGHVSLYWYRQALGQGPEFLTYFNYEAQQDKSGLPNDRFSAERPEGSISTLTIQRTEQRDSAMYRCASSRGGGTGTGAYNEQFFGPGTRLTVL.

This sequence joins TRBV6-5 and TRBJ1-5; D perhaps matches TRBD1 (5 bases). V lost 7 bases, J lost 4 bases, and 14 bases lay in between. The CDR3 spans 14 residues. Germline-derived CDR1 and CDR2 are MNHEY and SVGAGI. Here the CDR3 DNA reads TGTGCCAGCAATTTGGACACAGGTAATCAGCCCCAGCATTTT. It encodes CASNLDTGNQPQHF.